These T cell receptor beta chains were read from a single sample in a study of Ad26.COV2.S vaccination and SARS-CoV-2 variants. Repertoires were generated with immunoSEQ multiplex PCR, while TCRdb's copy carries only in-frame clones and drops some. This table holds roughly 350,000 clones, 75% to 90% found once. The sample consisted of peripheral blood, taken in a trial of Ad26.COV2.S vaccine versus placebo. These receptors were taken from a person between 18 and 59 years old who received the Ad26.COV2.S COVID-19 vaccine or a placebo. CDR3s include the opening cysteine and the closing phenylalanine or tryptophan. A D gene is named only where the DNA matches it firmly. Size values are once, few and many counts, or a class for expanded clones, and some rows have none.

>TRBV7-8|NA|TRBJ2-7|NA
CASSLARGLSYEQYF
TGTGCCAGCAGCTTAGCGAGGGGGTTAAGCTACGAGCAGTACTTC
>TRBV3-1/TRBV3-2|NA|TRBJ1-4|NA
CASSSTLLIGLGEKLFF
TGTGCCAGCAGCTCAACACTTCTCATTGGGTTGGGCGAAAAACTGTTTTTT
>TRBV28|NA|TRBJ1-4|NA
CASSSPGTGGGKLFF
TGTGCCAGCAGTTCCCCCGGGACGGGGGGCGGCAAACTGTTTTTT
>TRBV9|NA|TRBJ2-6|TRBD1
CASSVALDRGPGGANVLTF
TGTGCCAGCAGCGTAGCACTTGACAGGGGGCCAGGCGGGGCCAACGTCCTGACTTTC
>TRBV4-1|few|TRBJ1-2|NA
CASSQAAGLYGYTF
TGCGCCAGCAGCCAAGCGGCAGGCCTCTATGGCTACACCTTC
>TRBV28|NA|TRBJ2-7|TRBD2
CASSLVSGLAEPNYEQYF
TGTGCCAGCAGTTTAGTATCTGGACTAGCGGAACCTAATTACGAGCAGTACTTC
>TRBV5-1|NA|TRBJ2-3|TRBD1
CASRYQGGTDTQYF
TGCGCCAGCCGTTACCAGGGGGGCACAGATACGCAGTATTTT
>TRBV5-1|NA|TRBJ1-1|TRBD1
CASSFSPQGADTEAFF
TGCGCCAGCAGCTTTAGTCCGCAGGGGGCAGACACTGAAGCTTTCTTT
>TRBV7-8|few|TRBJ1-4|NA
CASSLTIGEKLFF
TGTGCCAGCAGCTTAACGATAGGTGAAAAACTGTTTTTT
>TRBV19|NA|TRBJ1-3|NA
CASSVRAPTGFSGNTIYF
TGTGCCAGTAGTGTCCGCGCCCCAACAGGGTTCTCTGGAAACACCATATATTTT
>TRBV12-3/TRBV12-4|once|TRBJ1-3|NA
CASSPRGNTIYF
TGTGCCAGCAGCCCCAGGGGAAACACCATATATTTT
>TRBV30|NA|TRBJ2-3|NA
CAWDRIPKADTQYF
TGTGCCTGGGACAGAATTCCTAAGGCAGATACGCAGTATTTT
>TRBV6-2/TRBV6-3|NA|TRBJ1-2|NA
CASSYSSSGGLGGYTF
TGTGCCAGCAGTTACTCATCGAGCGGGGGCCTCGGTGGCTACACCTTC
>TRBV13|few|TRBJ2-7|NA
CASSLGGDEQYF
TGTGCCAGCAGCTTGGGCGGGGACGAGCAGTACTTC
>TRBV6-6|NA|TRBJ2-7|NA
CASSYSGQTYEQYF
TGTGCCAGCAGTTACTCGGGACAAACCTACGAGCAGTACTTC
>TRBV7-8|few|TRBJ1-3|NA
CASSDRRLAGNTIYF
TGTGCCAGCAGCGACCGCCGTCTGGCTGGAAACACCATATATTTT
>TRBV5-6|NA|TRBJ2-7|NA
CASSLAYEQYF
TGTGCCAGCAGCTTGGCCTACGAGCAGTACTTC
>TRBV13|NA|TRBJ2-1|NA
CASSLGTEYNEQFF
TGTGCCAGCAGCTTGGGGACGGAATACAATGAGCAGTTCTTC
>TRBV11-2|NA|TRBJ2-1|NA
CASSSVESSYNEQFF
TGTGCCAGCAGCTCCGTGGAGAGCTCCTACAATGAGCAGTTCTTC
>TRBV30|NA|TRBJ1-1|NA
CAWSVLGTEAFF
TGTGCCTGGAGTGTACTAGGGACTGAAGCTTTCTTT
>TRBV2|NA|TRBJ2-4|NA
CASLTAKNIQYF
TGTGCCAGTTTGACAGCCAAAAACATTCAGTACTTC
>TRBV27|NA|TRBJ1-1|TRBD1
CASSLGGGLGTEAFF
TGTGCCAGCAGTTTAGGAGGGGGCTTGGGGACTGAAGCTTTCTTT
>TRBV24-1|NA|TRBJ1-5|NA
CATSDKRGGGDQPQHF
TGTGCCACCAGTGATAAAAGGGGCGGCGGTGATCAGCCCCAGCATTTT
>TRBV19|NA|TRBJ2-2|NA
CASSIKSGARVTGELFF
TGTGCCAGTAGTATAAAAAGTGGGGCGCGGGTCACCGGGGAGCTGTTTTTT
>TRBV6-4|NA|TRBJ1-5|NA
CASSDEVGQPQHF
TGTGCCAGCAGTGACGAGGTAGGACAGCCCCAGCATTTT
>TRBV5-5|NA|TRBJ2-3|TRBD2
CASSTGTSGVGTDTQYF
TGTGCCAGCAGCACTGGGACTAGCGGGGTTGGCACAGATACGCAGTATTTT
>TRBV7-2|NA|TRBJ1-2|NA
CASSLAGVNYGYTF
TGTGCCAGCAGCTTAGCAGGGGTTAACTATGGCTACACCTTC
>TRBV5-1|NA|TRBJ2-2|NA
CASTPAGVVDTGELFF
TGCGCCAGCACCCCAGCCGGGGTCGTCGACACCGGGGAGCTGTTTTTT
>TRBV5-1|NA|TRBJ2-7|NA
CASSPDYSYEQYF
TGCGCCAGCAGTCCGGACTACTCCTACGAGCAGTACTTC
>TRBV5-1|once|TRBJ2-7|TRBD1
CASSLSGQGYEQYF
TGCGCCAGCAGCTTGTCGGGACAGGGCTACGAGCAGTACTTC
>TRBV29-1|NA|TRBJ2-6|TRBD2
CSVEVGGGAGANVLTF
TGCAGCGTTGAAGTCGGGGGAGGGGCTGGGGCCAACGTCCTGACTTTC
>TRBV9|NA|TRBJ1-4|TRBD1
CASSVGRDRGHEKLFF
TGTGCCAGCAGCGTAGGCCGGGACAGGGGGCATGAAAAACTGTTTTTT
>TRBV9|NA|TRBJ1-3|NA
CASSVALGDSGNTIYF
TGTGCCAGCAGCGTAGCCCTGGGGGACTCTGGAAACACCATATATTTT
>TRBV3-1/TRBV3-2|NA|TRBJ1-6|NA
CASSRKQLNSPLHF
TGTGCCAGCAGCCGAAAACAGCTTAATTCACCCCTCCACTTT
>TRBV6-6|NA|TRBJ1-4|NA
CASSYSSNEKLFF
TGTGCCAGCAGTTACAGCTCCAATGAAAAACTGTTTTTT